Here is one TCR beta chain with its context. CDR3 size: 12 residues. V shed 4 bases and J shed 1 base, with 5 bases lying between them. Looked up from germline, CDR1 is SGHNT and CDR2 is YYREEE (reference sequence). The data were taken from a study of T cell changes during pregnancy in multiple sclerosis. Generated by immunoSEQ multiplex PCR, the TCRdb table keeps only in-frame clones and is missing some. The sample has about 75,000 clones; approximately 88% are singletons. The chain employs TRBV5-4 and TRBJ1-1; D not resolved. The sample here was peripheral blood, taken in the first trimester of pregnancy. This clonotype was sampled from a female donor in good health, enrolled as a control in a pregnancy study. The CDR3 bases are TGTGCCAGCAGCCTTAGGAACACTGAAGCTTTCTTT. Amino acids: CASSLRNTEAFF.